This T cell receptor beta chain was recorded in a study of blood T cell repertoires in COVID-19. About the study: Both acute and convalescent COVID-19 samples were obtained from the United States, Italy and Spain. T cells, B-cell-depleted T cells, or PBMCs supplied cDNA or gDNA.

Methods used by the authors: Reference gene primer amplification yielded estimated nucleated cell counts. Assay used: immunoSEQ multiplex PCR; TCRdb lists only in-frame clones, some missing. That table is the source of V, J and clone size, and D and trimming were worked out from the DNA. Of 150,000 to 190,000 clones listed, around 74% are singletons. V lost 4 bases to trimming and J lost 6 bases; unmatched junction nucleotides: 8. Per germline, CDR1 MNHNS and CDR2 SASEGT. The CDR3 is 16 residues long. V and J are TRBV6-1 and TRBJ2-3; TRBD2 aligns across 12 bases. Sequencing input: peripheral blood. The sequence derives from a woman older than 75 with acute or convalescent COVID-19. The CDR3 nucleotides are TGTGCCAGCAGTGTCCTAGCGGGGGGGCCCCAGGATACGCAGTATTTT. Encoded protein: CASSVLAGGPQDTQYF.